A single sample gave rise to the 21 T cell receptor beta chains below, sequenced in a study of blood T cell repertoires in COVID-19. This table comes from immunoSEQ multiplex PCR, and its TCRdb copy is limited to in-frame clones, with some not included. The table has just over 90,000 clones, 70% to 80% seen once. Sequencing was done on a sample of peripheral blood. All receptors derive from a human donor in a cohort sampled during active COVID-19.

The chain recombines TRBV2 with TRBJ2-2; 7 bases agree with TRBD1. The CDR3 spans 13 residues. Germline V gene data show CDR1 as SNHLY and CDR2 as FYNNEI. J gave up 2 bases and V 8 bases, and 2 bases lay outside the gene matches. The CDR3 reads CASRDRNTGELFF. The CDR3 DNA reads as TGTGCCAGCCGGGACAGAAACACCGGGGAGCTGTTTTTT.

This rearrangement joins TRBV19 to TRBJ1-1; TRBD1 aligns across 7 bases. CDR1 is LNHDA, CDR2 SQIVND, per germline (reference sequence). The CDR3 contains 13 residues. The V gene end was trimmed by 8 bases and the J gene end by 0 bases; junction bases not matched to a gene: 3. DNA of the CDR3: TGTGCCAGTTGCGGACAGGTGAACACTGAAGCTTTCTTT. This encodes CASCGQVNTEAFF.

V usage is TRBV5-6 and J usage is TRBJ2-7, with 7 bases that match TRBD1. This CDR3 comprises 15 residues. Trimming at V came to 3 bases and at J to 2 bases, leaving 8 bases not matched to a gene. Germline lookup yields CDR1 SGHDT and CDR2 YYEEEE. The CDR3 bases are TGTGCCAGCAGCTCACAGGGGATGGGACCCTACGAGCAGTACTTC. Translation: CASSSQGMGPYEQYF.

This rearrangement joins TRBV5-1 to TRBJ2-5, with TRBD2 identical over 10 bases. V was pared by 0 bases and J by 4 bases, with 9 bases of the junction left unmatched. Germline assignment: CDR1 SGHRS and CDR2 YFSETQ. The CDR3 length is 17 residues. The CDR3 loop reads CASSLVASGSIRETQYF. CDR3 coding DNA: TGCGCCAGCAGCTTGGTAGCTAGCGGGAGTATTCGAGAGACCCAGTACTTC.

The chain recombines TRBV28 with TRBJ1-1, with 9 positions matching TRBD1. The CDR3 is 15 residues long. The V gene's germline CDR1 is MDHEN and CDR2 SYDVKM. V dropped 4 bases and J dropped 0; count of bases not matched to a gene: 3. The CDR3 is CASSSWTGVNTEAFF. CDR3 DNA: TGTGCCAGCAGTTCTTGGACAGGGGTGAACACTGAAGCTTTCTTT.

This clone showed up just once. The CDR3 sequence: CASSYGTESTGELFF. The CDR3 DNA reads as TGTGCCAGCAGTTACGGGACAGAAAGCACCGGGGAGCTGTTTTTT. The chain combines TRBV6-5 with TRBJ2-2; 7 nucleotides align to TRBD1. V lost 2 bases, J lost 4 bases, and 4 bases stayed unmatched. Germline loops: CDR1 MNHEY, CDR2 SVGAGI. CDR3 length equals 15 residues.

The chain has TRBV6-1 and TRBJ1-2; TRBD1 agrees at 10 bases. CDR1 is MNHNS, CDR2 SASEGT, per germline. V lost 3 bases to trimming and J lost 4 bases; unmatched junction nucleotides: 2. The CDR3 sequence is 14 residues long. CDR3 region: CASSETGGFYGYTF. CDR3 bases: TGTGCCAGCAGTGAGACAGGGGGCTTCTATGGCTACACCTTC.

Only one count was recorded for this clone. The chain employs TRBV15 and TRBJ1-5; D is possibly TRBD1 (6 bases). V lost 9 bases to trimming and J lost 4 bases, with 16 bases between them. Germline V lookup: CDR1 LNHNV, CDR2 YYDKDF (reference sequence). The CDR3 is made up of 14 amino acids. Here the CDR3 reads CATHTGTQNQPQHF. CDR3 nucleotides: TGTGCCACTCATACCGGGACACAAAATCAGCCCCAGCATTTT.

In this sample, this clone turned up a few times. The chain links TRBV27 to TRBJ2-1; possibly TRBD1 for D (5 bases). The CDR3 runs 14 residues. Germline CDR1 MNHEY, CDR2 SMNVEV (reference sequence). V was trimmed by 0 bases and J by 6 bases, leaving 9 bases between them. In nucleotides, the CDR3 is TGTGCCAGCAGTTTATCCCGGCAGGGCAATGAGCAGTTCTTC. Its protein is CASSLSRQGNEQFF.

This chain uses TRBV5-1 with TRBJ2-1; D possibly corresponds to TRBD2 (6 bases). From germline, CDR1 is SGHRS and CDR2 YFSETQ. CDR3 size: 18 residues. The V end lost 0 bases, the J end lost 0 bases, and 16 bases lay between the germline ends. The CDR3 sequence is CASSLAPQGTRSYNEQFF. DNA of the CDR3: TGCGCCAGCAGCTTGGCCCCTCAAGGGACTCGCTCCTACAATGAGCAGTTCTTC.

The chain has TRBV2 and TRBJ2-3; D gene ambiguous. Germline values: CDR1 SNHLY, CDR2 FYNNEI. The CDR3 loop spans 13 amino acids. Trimming took off 3 bases at V and 1 base at J, with 5 bases between the two ends. In nucleotides, the CDR3 is TGTGCCAGCAGTGACCAGGGCACAGATACGCAGTATTTT. The encoded protein is CASSDQGTDTQYF.

The chain employs TRBV11-2 and TRBJ1-4; D unclear. Trimming took 4 bases from V and 5 from J, leaving 17 bases between them. This CDR3 is 16 amino acids long. Germline V CDR1 and CDR2: SGHAT, FQNNGV. The CDR3 sequence is CASSSTPGRINEKLFF. In DNA form, the CDR3 reads TGTGCCAGCAGCTCTACCCCGGGAAGAATAAATGAAAAACTGTTTTTT.

The J gene is TRBJ1-6, the V gene TRBV9; TRBD1 agrees at 8 bases. This CDR3 has 13 residues. Germline CDR1 and CDR2: SGDLS and YYNGEE. V lost 7 bases to trimming and J lost 9 bases; unmatched junction nucleotides: 6. The CDR3 nucleotides are TGTGCCAGCGGCCGGGACAGGAGTTCACCCCTCCACTTT. Residues: CASGRDRSSPLHF.

There are a few counts of this clone. The genes are TRBV3-1 (or the pseudogene TRBV3-2) and TRBJ2-6; perhaps TRBD1 as D (5 bases). Germline V CDR1 and CDR2: LGHDT, YNNKEL (reference sequence). With 4 bases removed from V and 1 base from J, the gap between germline ends came to 5 bases. The CDR3 spans 14 residues. The CDR3 sequence: CASSPGSGANVLTF. The CDR3 DNA is TGTGCCAGCAGCCCAGGGTCTGGGGCCAACGTCCTGACTTTC.

The V gene is TRBV4-1, the J gene TRBJ1-1; TRBD1 matches at 9 bases. The V gene end was trimmed by 4 bases and the J gene end by 5 bases; junction bases not matched to a gene: 17. The CDR3 sequence is 18 residues long. Germline lookup yields CDR1 MGHRA and CDR2 YSYEKL. CDR3 nucleotide sequence: TGCGCCAGCAGCCTCCTTCCGGGACAGGGAGGGTCAGGAACTGAAGCTTTCTTT. Its translation: CASSLLPGQGGSGTEAFF.

This sequence joins TRBV11-2 and TRBJ2-3; the D gene is possibly TRBD2 (5 bases). The CDR3 totals 18 residues. V lost 0 bases and J lost 0, with 16 bases in between. Germline assignment: CDR1 SGHAT and CDR2 FQNNGV. The CDR3, as DNA: TGTGCCAGCAGCTTAGATCCACCGGGAACCATTAGCACAGATACGCAGTATTTT. This sequence encodes CASSLDPPGTISTDTQYF.

This rearrangement joins TRBV6-5 to TRBJ1-1; D perhaps matches TRBD1 (6 bases). Trimming left V 6 bases short and J 9 bases short, with 11 bases between. CDR3 length: 11 amino acids. The germline V gene has CDR1 MNHEY and CDR2 SVGAGI. The CDR3 nucleotides are TGTGCCAGCAGCCCAGGGGTACAAGCTTTCTTT. Protein sequence: CASSPGVQAFF.

The chain combines TRBV3-1 (or the pseudogene TRBV3-2) with TRBJ2-3; 8 nucleotides match TRBD2. This CDR3 spans 17 amino acids. Germline V lookup: CDR1 LGHDT, CDR2 YNNKEL (reference sequence). With V trimmed by 0 bases and J by 0 bases, 5 bases remained unmatched. This CDR3 is CASSQDLGGRSTDTQYF. The CDR3, as DNA: TGTGCCAGCAGCCAAGATCTGGGCGGGAGGAGCACAGATACGCAGTATTTT.

The chain has TRBV25-1 and TRBJ2-7; TRBD1 is a possible D gene (6 bases). The germline V and J ends were trimmed by 2 bases and 2 bases, with 10 bases remaining between them. CDR3 length: 14 residues. Germline V gene data show CDR1 as MGHDK and CDR2 as SYGVNS. The CDR3 bases are TGTGCCAGCAGTGAACCGGACAGACCCTACGAGCAGTACTTC. Protein: CASSEPDRPYEQYF.

J is TRBJ1-5 and V is TRBV6-2 or TRBV6-3; tentative D call: TRBD1 (6 bases). CDR3 length: 17 amino acids. V lost 0 bases and J 1 base, leaving 13 bases between the germline ends. In germline, CDR1 is MNHEY, CDR2 SVGEGT. The CDR3 nucleotides read TGTGCCAGCAGTTACTCGAGGCAGGGGCTAAGCAATCAGCCCCAGCATTTT. The encoded protein is CASSYSRQGLSNQPQHF.

The chain is built from TRBV6-5 and TRBJ2-3; a possible D gene is TRBD2 (5 bases). Per the germline V gene, CDR1 is MNHEY and CDR2 is SVGAGI. With 7 bases removed from V and 3 bases from J, the gap between germline ends came to 17 bases. This CDR3 is 15 amino acids long. The CDR3 DNA is TGTGCCAGCAAGGCTGGCCTAGCTCCTACAGATACGCAGTATTTT. Its protein is CASKAGLAPTDTQYF.